The 24 T cell receptor beta chains listed next were all sequenced from one sample in a study of naive and memory T cell subsets. Both TRBC1 and TRBC2 were covered by a beta constant-region primer of two equimolar oligonucleotides. Ligated cDNA was amplified by four rounds of PCR with nested alpha and beta constant-region primers and SP2. From the UMI-ligation and nested PCR reads, TCRdb called clonotypes with MiXCR, one entry per CDR3 protein. The sample contains 17,000 or so distinct CDR3 sequences, approximately 9.4% of which appear only once. Sequenced: central memory CD8+ T cells from blood. Receptors were obtained from a human donor in good health.

This clonotype was seen at least ten times. For the CDR3, the DNA is TGTGCCAGCAGTCCGAGCTCCTACAATGAGCAGTTCTTC. It specifies CASSPSSYNEQFF. This chain links TRBV6-2 or TRBV6-3 with TRBJ2-1; D uncertain. Per germline, CDR1 MNHEY and CDR2 SVGEGT. Between the trimmed V and J ends, which lost 5 bases and 0 bases, there was a span of 5 bases. CDR3 length: 13 residues.

V and J are TRBV19 and TRBJ1-1, with no clear D. The CDR3 runs 13 residues. Per the germline V gene, CDR1 is LNHDA and CDR2 is SQIVND (reference sequence). V was shortened by 3 bases and J by 1 base, with 6 bases between the two germline ends. The CDR3 nucleotides read TGTGCCAGTAGTATCACCAGGAACACTGAAGCTTTCTTT. Residues: CASSITRNTEAFF. Using reference TRBV19 and TRBJ1-1 for the parts outside the CDR3, the full variable domain is DGGITQSPKYLFRKEGQNVTLSCEQNLNHDAMYWYRQDPGQGLRLIYYSQIVNDFQKGDIAEGYSVSREKKESFPLTVTSAQKNPTAFYLCASSITRNTEAFFGQGTRLTVV.

There are a few counts of this clonotype. V usage is TRBV27 and J usage is TRBJ2-3, with 7 bases lining up with TRBD1. The CDR3 has 16 amino acids. Trimming took 5 bases from V and 3 from J; bases not matched to a gene: 11. Germline CDR1 and CDR2: MNHEY and SMNVEV (reference sequence). CDR3 loop: CASSIAQGDPTDTQYF. For the CDR3, the DNA is TGTGCCAGCAGTATCGCTCAGGGGGACCCGACAGATACGCAGTATTTT.

This clonotype was found a few times. The rearrangement uses TRBV10-2 and TRBJ2-1, with 7 bases aligning to TRBD1. J gave up 5 bases and V 8 bases, and 12 bases lay outside the gene matches. The CDR3 totals 15 residues. Germline CDR1 reads WSHSY; CDR2 reads SAAADI. The CDR3 reads CASGGDRAGDNEQFF. DNA for the CDR3: TGCGCCAGCGGCGGAGACAGGGCGGGTGACAATGAGCAGTTCTTC.

Many counts were recorded for this clonotype. This chain links TRBV18 with TRBJ2-6, with D unresolved. V was trimmed by 6 bases and J by 4 bases, leaving 10 bases between them. CDR1 is KGHSH, CDR2 LQKENI, per germline. CDR3 length equals 14 residues. The CDR3 nucleotides are TGTGCCAGCTCCCCATCCGGGGGGGCCAACGTCCTGACTTTC. This codes for CASSPSGGANVLTF. Full variable domain (rest looked up from reference TRBV18 and TRBJ2-6): NAGVMQNPRHLVRRRGQEARLRCSPMKGHSHVYWYRQLPEEGLKFMVYLQKENIIDESGMPKERFSAEFPKEGPSILRIQQVVRGDSAAYFCASSPSGGANVLTFGAGSRLTVL.

This clonotype was picked up a small number of times. The V and J genes are TRBV6-1 and TRBJ2-1, with a possible D match to TRBD2 (6 bases). Germline assignment: CDR1 MNHNS and CDR2 SASEGT. The V end lost 0 bases, the J end lost 6 bases, and 18 bases lay between the germline ends. This CDR3 region has 17 residues. The CDR3 is CASSEAAGGGASNEQFF. The CDR3 DNA reads TGTGCCAGCAGTGAAGCTGCAGGAGGAGGGGCTTCCAATGAGCAGTTCTTC.

Many counts were recorded for this clonotype. The chain is built from TRBV20-1 and TRBJ2-1; TRBD1 aligns across 7 bases. V was clipped by 4 bases and J by 4 bases; unmatched bases: 10. This CDR3 region has 15 residues. Germline lookup yields CDR1 DFQATT and CDR2 SNEGSKA (reference sequence). The chain's CDR3 is CSAKGQGESYNEQFF. The CDR3 bases are TGCAGTGCTAAGGGGCAGGGGGAGTCGTACAATGAGCAGTTCTTC.

This chain joins TRBV20-1 and TRBJ2-5; TRBD1 aligns across 10 bases. CDR1 and CDR2 (germline): DFQATT, SNEGSKA (reference sequence). The CDR3 length is 18 residues. The V gene end was trimmed by 4 bases and the J gene end by 3 bases; junction bases not matched to a gene: 17. The CDR3 sequence is CSAKGGIRDRGWEETQYF. The CDR3 DNA sequence: TGCAGTGCTAAGGGAGGGATCCGGGACAGGGGATGGGAAGAGACCCAGTACTTC.

This clonotype came up many times. V and J are TRBV9 and TRBJ2-7, with D tentatively TRBD1 or TRBD2 (5 bases each). The germline V gene encodes CDR1 SGDLS and CDR2 YYNGEE. CDR3 length: 14 residues. V was pared by 0 bases and J by 7 bases, with 14 bases between. Written as DNA, the CDR3 is TGTGCCAGCAGCGTAGAAGGGGACCCTCGGGAGCAGTACTTC. Translated: CASSVEGDPREQYF.

J is TRBJ2-1 and V is TRBV6-4; D may be TRBD2 (5 bases). The CDR3 consists of 14 residues. Germline V gene data show CDR1 as MRHNA and CDR2 as SNTAGT. Trimming removed 4 bases from V and 5 bases from J, with 12 bases in between. The CDR3 spells CASSAGVEHNEQFF. The CDR3 nucleotides are TGTGCCAGCAGTGCCGGGGTGGAGCACAATGAGCAGTTCTTC.

Ten or more counts support this clonotype. This rearrangement joins TRBV3-1 to TRBJ2-1; unclear D gene. Germline CDR1 reads LGHDT; CDR2 reads YNNKEL (reference sequence). CDR3 length: 13 residues. V gave up 3 bases and J gave up 2 bases, with 5 bases separating them. The CDR3 protein is CASSHLTYNEQFF. The CDR3 nucleotides are TGTGCCAGCAGCCATCTCACCTACAATGAGCAGTTCTTC.

This clonotype has only a few counts. This chain connects TRBV4-3 to TRBJ2-3, with 7 positions matching TRBD1. V lost 4 bases and J lost 6; bases outside the gene matches: 1. The CDR3 consists of 12 residues. Germline V gives CDR1 LGHNA, CDR2 YSLEER. The CDR3 DNA follows: TGCGCCAGCAGCCCGACAGGGGATACGCAGTATTTT. Its protein product is CASSPTGDTQYF.

This clonotype was seen repeatedly, ten times or more. V and J are TRBV20-1 and TRBJ2-1; 10 positions agree with TRBD2. The junction had 6 bases not matched to a gene; V was cut back by 1 base and J by 3 bases. This CDR3 comprises 16 residues. Germline V gives CDR1 DFQATT, CDR2 SNEGSKA (reference sequence). The CDR3 bases are TGCAGTGCTAGAGTCGGAACTAGCGGGGACTACAATGAGCAGTTCTTC. It translates to CSARVGTSGDYNEQFF.

In its sample, this clonotype is medium-sized. This chain uses TRBV6-1 with TRBJ1-1; maybe TRBD1 (5 bases). V was clipped by 5 bases and J by 1 base, with 17 bases between them. In germline, CDR1 is MNHNS, CDR2 SASEGT. This CDR3 spans 16 amino acids. The CDR3 protein is CASSYYPGTSNTEAFF. Written as DNA, the CDR3 is TGTGCCAGCAGTTATTACCCCGGGACGTCGAACACTGAAGCTTTCTTT.

Many counts were recorded for this clonotype. J is TRBJ1-2 and V is TRBV16; no clear D gene. Trimming left V 2 bases short and J 7 bases short, with 11 bases between. The CDR3 is 13 amino acids. Looked up from germline, CDR1 is KGHSY and CDR2 is FQNENV. For the CDR3, the DNA is TGTGCCAGCAGCCAAAGTGGAGTGCCTGGCTACACCTTC. Its translation is CASSQSGVPGYTF.

This clonotype was detected many times. The chain couples TRBV7-3 to TRBJ2-1; the D call may be TRBD1 or TRBD2 (6 bases each). The CDR3 contains 18 residues. Germline V gives CDR1 SGHTA, CDR2 FQGTGA. V lost 5 bases and J 4 bases, leaving 24 bases between the germline ends. CDR3 bases: TGTGCCAGCAGCCTAGGGGTGTCAGGGGACTTCCTTTACAATGAGCAGTTCTTC. This encodes CASSLGVSGDFLYNEQFF. Drawing the rest from reference TRBV7-3 and TRBJ2-1, the complete variable domain is GAGVSQTPSNKVTEKGKYVELRCDPISGHTALYWYRQSLGQGPEFLIYFQGTGAADDSGLPNDRFFAVRPEGSVSTLKIQRTERGDSAVYLCASSLGVSGDFLYNEQFFGPGTRLTVL.

For this clonotype: Given a much more abundant clone one base away, this may be a read error. The genes are TRBV28 and TRBJ2-7; no clear D. Germline V lookup: CDR1 MDHEN, CDR2 SYDVKM. The CDR3 has 13 amino acids. Trimming removed 3 bases from V and 5 bases from J, with 11 bases in between. DNA for the CDR3: TGTGCCAGCAGTTTGCTCAGCCCGAACGAGCAGTACTTC. Protein: CASSLLSPNEQYF.

In this sample, this clonotype turned up many times. J is TRBJ2-3 and V is TRBV27, with 11 bases identical to TRBD2. V was pared by 9 bases and J by 4 bases, with 6 bases of the junction left unmatched. The CDR3 runs 14 residues. From germline, CDR1 is MNHEY and CDR2 SMNVEV (reference sequence). The CDR3 sequence is CASTGTSGPDTQYF. CDR3 sequence (DNA): TGTGCCAGTACCGGGACTAGCGGCCCAGATACGCAGTATTTT.

This clonotype showed up just a few times. The genes are TRBV12-5 and TRBJ2-7; D gene uncertain. The V gene lost 1 base and the J gene lost 2 bases, with 6 bases spanning the gap. CDR1 and CDR2 (germline): LGHNT, FRNRAP. CDR3 size: 13 residues. The CDR3 region is CASGLARPYEQYF. As DNA, the CDR3 is TGTGCTAGTGGTTTGGCGCGGCCCTACGAGCAGTACTTC. Full variable domain (rest looked up from reference TRBV12-5 and TRBJ2-7): DARVTQTPRHKVTEMGQEVTMRCQPILGHNTVFWYRQTMMQGLELLAYFRNRAPLDDSGMPKDRFSAEMPDATLATLKIQPSEPRDSAVYFCASGLARPYEQYFGPGTRLTVT.

This chain uses TRBV7-9 with TRBJ1-5; D possibly corresponds to TRBD1 (6 bases). The CDR3 is 17 residues long. V lost 2 bases to trimming and J lost 5 bases, with 19 bases between them. Looked up from germline, CDR1 is SEHNR and CDR2 is FQNEAQ (reference sequence). Here the CDR3 reads CASSLRDRWALYQPQHF. The CDR3 DNA sequence: TGTGCCAGCAGCTTACGAGACAGGTGGGCTTTATATCAGCCCCAGCATTTT.

This clonotype occurred a few times. The chain recombines TRBV4-2 with TRBJ2-1; 8 bases are a match to TRBD1. The CDR3 covers 15 residues. Germline CDR1 LGHNA, CDR2 YNFKEQ. V lost 3 bases, J lost 3 bases, and 4 bases stayed unmatched. CDR3 loop: CASSHGQGHYNEQFF. The DNA for the CDR3 is TGTGCCAGCAGCCATGGACAGGGCCACTACAATGAGCAGTTCTTC.

This clonotype occurred many times. CDR3: CSARDLAAYDTGELFF. CDR3 DNA: TGCAGTGCTAGAGATCTAGCGGCTTATGACACCGGGGAGCTGTTTTTT. The chain uses TRBV20-1 and TRBJ2-2, with 7 nucleotides matching TRBD2. Germline assignment: CDR1 DFQATT and CDR2 SNEGSKA (reference sequence). There are 16 residues in the CDR3. Trimming cost V 0 bases and J 3 bases; bases outside gene matches: 7.

This clonotype qualifies as medium-sized. The chain carries TRBV5-4 and TRBJ2-7, with D perhaps matching TRBD2 (5 bases). The CDR3 is 12 amino acids. CDR1 is SGHNT and CDR2 is YYREEE in the germline V gene (reference sequence). Trimming took off 0 bases at V and 4 bases at J, with 5 bases between the two ends. The CDR3 bases are TGTGCCAGCAGCTTGGGCGGGTACGAGCAGTACTTC. Its protein product is CASSLGGYEQYF.

This clonotype turned up a few times. The chain is built from TRBV19 and TRBJ2-3, with D possibly called TRBD1 or TRBD2 (5 bases each). The CDR3 covers 15 residues. V shed 7 bases and J shed 1 base, with 15 bases lying between them. From germline, CDR1 is LNHDA and CDR2 SQIVND (reference sequence). The DNA of the CDR3 is TGTGCCAGTACCCCTAGGACGGGACGCACAGATACGCAGTATTTT. Its protein is CASTPRTGRTDTQYF.